The 9 T cell receptor beta chains reported below all come from one sample, sequenced in a study of a mutant IDH1 vaccine in newly diagnosed glioma. Time point noted: baseline, week 1 (first vaccination visit). Treatment of the sample: pre-vaccination baseline after standard-of-care therapy. The assay was immunoSEQ multiplex PCR, and TCRdb's table has in-frame clones only and misses some. The sample consists of 85,000 to 100,000 clones, around four fifths of them appearing once. The sequenced sample was PBMCs, obtained from a glioma patient treated with radiotherapy, temozolomide or both. The receptors were sampled from a man aged 40-49 years with glioma.

CDR3 DNA sequence: TGCAGCGTTGAAGTCGGGCTAGCGGGAGAGGTGGAGACCCAGTACTTC. Residues: CSVEVGLAGEVETQYF. The chain is built from TRBV29-1 and TRBJ2-5, with TRBD2 matching 10 bases. Germline V CDR1 and CDR2: SQVTM, ANQGSEA. The V segment lost 1 base and the J segment 5 bases; nucleotides outside the gene matches: 10. The CDR3 loop spans 16 amino acids.

The genes are TRBV11-2 and TRBJ1-1; TRBD1 matches at 9 bases. Germline CDR1 SGHAT, CDR2 FQNNGV. V dropped 7 bases and J dropped 4; count of bases not matched to a gene: 10. The CDR3 spans 15 residues. Written as DNA, the CDR3 is TGTGCCAGCAAAATAGGACAGGGGAGTCGCACTGAAGCTTTCTTT. It translates to CASKIGQGSRTEAFF.

CDR3 coding DNA: TGTGCCAGCAGTTTAATGATAGGTTCAGATACGCAGTATTTT. Its protein is CASSLMIGSDTQYF. The J gene is TRBJ2-3, the V gene TRBV28; the D is unclear. V dropped 2 bases and J dropped 4 bases, with 10 bases sitting between them. The CDR3 runs to 14 residues. Per the germline V gene, CDR1 is MDHEN and CDR2 is SYDVKM.

The count of this clone is one. The chain recombines TRBV2 with TRBJ2-7, with 11 bases that match TRBD2. Germline CDR1 is SNHLY and CDR2 is FYNNEI. V gave up 6 bases and J gave up 2 bases; unmatched junction bases: 3. The CDR3 runs 14 residues. CDR3 sequence: CASRDSGRAYEQYF. The CDR3 bases are TGTGCCAGCAGGGATAGCGGGAGGGCCTACGAGCAGTACTTC.

The chain uses TRBV9 and TRBJ1-5; no reliable D call. Germline CDR1 is SGDLS and CDR2 is YYNGEE. Between the trimmed V and J ends, which lost 3 bases and 3 bases, there was a span of 7 bases. The CDR3 is 13 residues long. CDR3 nucleotide sequence: TGTGCCAGCAGCGCCACGTCCAATCAGCCCCAGCATTTT. Amino acids: CASSATSNQPQHF. Drawing the rest from reference TRBV9 and TRBJ1-5, the complete variable domain is DSGVTQTPKHLITATGQRVTLRCSPRSGDLSVYWYQQSLDQGLQFLIQYYNGEERAKGNILERFSAQQFPDLHSELNLSSLELGDSALYFCASSATSNQPQHFGDGTRLSIL.

The genes are TRBV13 and TRBJ2-3, with TRBD1 matching 8 bases. Germline V gene lookup returns CDR1 PRHDT and CDR2 FYEKMQ (reference sequence). Germline trimming cut 5 bases from V and 8 bases from J; bases unmatched to any gene: 18. This CDR3 comprises 17 residues. DNA of the CDR3: TGTGCCAGCAGCCCCGATCCCAGGGACAGGCGCCAGATTACGCAGTATTTT. It translates to CASSPDPRDRRQITQYF. The whole variable domain, filled in from reference TRBV13 and TRBJ2-3, reads AAGVIQSPRHLIKEKRETATLKCYPIPRHDTVYWYQQGPGQDPQFLISFYEKMQSDKGSIPDRFSAQQFSDYHSELNMSSLELGDSALYFCASSPDPRDRRQITQYFGPGTRLTVL.

This chain joins TRBV4-2 and TRBJ2-7; D is unresolved. Per the germline V gene, CDR1 is LGHNA and CDR2 is YNFKEQ. V shed 0 bases and J shed 8 bases, with 17 bases lying between them. The CDR3 has 15 residues. CDR3 in DNA: TGTGCCAGCAGCCAAGATCCGGGCAGGTTTGATAAGCAGTACTTC. This codes for CASSQDPGRFDKQYF.

The chain is built from TRBV11-2 and TRBJ1-1; D gene ambiguous. The germline V and J ends were trimmed by 3 bases and 1 base, with 15 bases remaining between them. The CDR3 is made up of 16 amino acids. Germline V gene sequence: CDR1 SGHAT, CDR2 FQNNGV. The CDR3 sequence is CASSLRRELSNTEAFF. CDR3 in DNA: TGTGCCAGCAGCTTGCGCCGGGAACTATCGAACACTGAAGCTTTCTTT. Using reference TRBV11-2 and TRBJ1-1 for the parts outside the CDR3, the full variable domain is EAGVAQSPRYKIIEKRQSVAFWCNPISGHATLYWYQQILGQGPKLLIQFQNNGVVDDSQLPKDRFSAERLKGVDSTLKIQPAKLEDSAVYLCASSLRRELSNTEAFFGQGTRLTVV.

The rearrangement uses TRBV28 and TRBJ2-5; 9 nucleotides agree with TRBD2. With V trimmed by 6 bases and J by 1 base, 9 bases remained unmatched. Germline V gene data show CDR1 as MDHEN and CDR2 as SYDVKM. The length of the CDR3 is 16 residues. This CDR3 is CASSLDGREGQETQYF. Written as DNA, the CDR3 is TGTGCCAGCAGCCTCGACGGGCGGGAGGGCCAAGAGACCCAGTACTTC. The whole variable domain, remainder taken from reference TRBV28 and TRBJ2-5, is DVKVTQSSRYLVKRTGEKVFLECVQDMDHENMFWYRQDPGLGLRLIYFSYDVKMKEKGDIPEGYSVSREKKERFSLILESASTNQTSMYLCASSLDGREGQETQYFGPGTRLLVL.